Presented here are 2 T cell receptor beta chains from one specimen sequenced in a study of T cells in Graves' hyperthyroidism and ophthalmopathy. Amplified regions were TCR beta CDR3 sequences from RNA transcripts. An initial round of RT-PCR targeting the TCR CDR3 relied on the HTBI primer set. TCRdb ran MiXCR on the multiplex PCR reads and lists one entry per CDR3 protein. Among roughly 720,000 distinct CDR3 sequences listed, 17% were seen once. Material: blood. The origin of the receptors is a man in his fifties or sixties with Graves' hyperthyroidism.

Only a few counts were recorded for this clonotype. The rearrangement uses TRBV5-1 and TRBJ2-3, with TRBD1 as a possible D gene (6 bases). Per germline, CDR1 SGHRS and CDR2 YFSETQ. The CDR3 is 14 amino acids. V was clipped by 2 bases and J by 5 bases, with 12 bases between them. The CDR3 reads CASSFKGGEDTQYF. DNA for the CDR3: TGCGCCAGCAGCTTCAAAGGGGGAGAAGATACGCAGTATTTT.

This clonotype was detected many times. V and J are TRBV27 and TRBJ2-1; 7 bases are a match to TRBD2. Germline loops: CDR1 MNHEY, CDR2 SMNVEV (reference sequence). This CDR3 has 16 amino acids. V lost 1 base, J lost 7 bases, and 10 bases stayed unmatched. The CDR3 DNA follows: TGTGCCAGCAGTTTATTTGGGGCTAGCGGTGGGAATGAGCAGTTCTTC. As protein: CASSLFGASGGNEQFF.